The subject of this entry is one T cell receptor beta chain. The CDR3 covers 13 residues. From germline, CDR1 is MRHNA and CDR2 SNTAGT. Trimming took off 3 bases at V and 8 bases at J, with 10 bases between the two ends. The sample is drawn from a study of blood T cell repertoires in COVID-19. Per the original data handling: Reference gene primer amplification yielded estimated nucleated cell counts. Repertoires were generated with immunoSEQ multiplex PCR, while TCRdb's copy carries only in-frame clones and drops some. The V and J calls and clone size were taken over from that table, and D and trimming were inferred from the DNA. This table holds over 50,000 clones, over 75% found once.

The receptor was isolated from a man at least 80 years old with active or convalescent COVID-19. The chain employs TRBV6-4 and TRBJ2-2, with D perhaps matching TRBD2 (5 bases). Sequencing was performed on peripheral blood. In DNA, the CDR3 is TGTGCCAGCAGTGAAACTAGAGGAGGGGAGCTGTTTTTT. Amino acids: CASSETRGGELFF.